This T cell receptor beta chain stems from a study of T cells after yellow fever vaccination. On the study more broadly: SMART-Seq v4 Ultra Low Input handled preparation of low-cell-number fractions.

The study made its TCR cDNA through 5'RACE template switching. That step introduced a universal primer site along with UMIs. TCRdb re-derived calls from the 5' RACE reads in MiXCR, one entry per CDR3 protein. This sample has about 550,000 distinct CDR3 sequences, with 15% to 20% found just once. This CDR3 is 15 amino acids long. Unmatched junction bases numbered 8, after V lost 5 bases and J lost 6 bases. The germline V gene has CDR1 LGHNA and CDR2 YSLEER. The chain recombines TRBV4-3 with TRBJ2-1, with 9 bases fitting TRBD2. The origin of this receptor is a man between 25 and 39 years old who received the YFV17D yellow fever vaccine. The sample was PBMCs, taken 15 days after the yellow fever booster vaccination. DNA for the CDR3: TGCGCCAGCAGCAGGCTAGCGGGAACGGGCAATGAGCAGTTCTTC. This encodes CASSRLAGTGNEQFF.